This T cell receptor (beta chain) was captured by sequencing in a study of T cell responses to AZD1222 COVID-19 vaccine. Broader study findings: Across the whole spike, CD4 TCRs peaked at regions 160-218 and 743-854. Donors were chiefly white British, with a greater number of females, and clonal diversity was perhaps underestimated. Targeting of unmutated variant regions was reportedly seen in nearly half of spike-specific TCRs. Only after the peak T cell response were repertoires sampled.

Assay: immunoSEQ multiplex PCR; the TCRdb copy retains only in-frame clones and omits some. The data contain about 150,000 clones, 70% to 90% of them singletons. Comment on this clone: Antigen: not known.

V was pared by 5 bases and J by 2 bases, with 11 bases between. The CDR3 has 14 residues. CDR1 and CDR2 (germline): SGHRS, YFSETQ. The chain joins TRBV5-1 to TRBJ1-5; a weak D match, TRBD1 (5 bases). This TCR was sampled from an adult who had recovered from COVID-19. This specimen consisted of peripheral blood, obtained after recovery from COVID-19. This CDR3 reads CASRPDSGNQPQHF. CDR3 nucleotides: TGCGCCAGCAGACCTGACAGCGGCAATCAGCCCCAGCATTTT.